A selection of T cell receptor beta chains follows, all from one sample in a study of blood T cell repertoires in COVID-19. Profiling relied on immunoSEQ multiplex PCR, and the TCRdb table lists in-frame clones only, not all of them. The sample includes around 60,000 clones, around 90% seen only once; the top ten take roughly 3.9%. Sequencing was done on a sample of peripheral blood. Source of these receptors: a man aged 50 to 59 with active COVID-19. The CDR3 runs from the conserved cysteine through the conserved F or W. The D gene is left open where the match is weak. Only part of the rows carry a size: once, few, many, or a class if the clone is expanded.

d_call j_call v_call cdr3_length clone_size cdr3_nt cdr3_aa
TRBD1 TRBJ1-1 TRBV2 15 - TGTGCCAGCAGAGTGACCGACAGGGAGAACACTGAAGCTTTCTTT CASRVTDRENTEAFF
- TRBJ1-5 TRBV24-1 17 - TGTGCCACCAGTGATCCCACTTGGGCAGGGTGCAATCAGCCCCAGCATTTT CATSDPTWAGCNQPQHF
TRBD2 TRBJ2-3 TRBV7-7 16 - TGTGCCAGCAGCGAAGGGACTAGCGGGGGGGCCAATACGCAGTATTTT CASSEGTSGGANTQYF
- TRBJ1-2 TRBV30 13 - TGTGCCTGGAATATAGCAGGGGTAGGAGGCTACACCTTC CAWNIAGVGGYTF
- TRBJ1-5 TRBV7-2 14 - TGTGCCAGCAGCCGCGGACAGAGTAATCAGCCCCAGCATTTT CASSRGQSNQPQHF
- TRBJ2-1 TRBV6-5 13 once TGTGCCAGCAGTAATGGCCCGGGAAATGAGCAGTTCTTC CASSNGPGNEQFF
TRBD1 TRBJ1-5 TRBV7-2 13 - TGTGCCAGCAGCCAAGACAGGGAACAGCCCCAGCATTTT CASSQDREQPQHF
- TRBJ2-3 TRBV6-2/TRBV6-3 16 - TGTGCCAGCAGCCCTTTAGCTTCCCCCCTTCCAGATACGCAGTATTTT CASSPLASPLPDTQYF
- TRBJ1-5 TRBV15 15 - TGTGCCACCAGCAGAGATTACCGGGGCAATCAGCCCCAGCATTTT CATSRDYRGNQPQHF
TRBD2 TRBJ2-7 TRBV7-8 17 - TGTGCCAGCAGCGCCATACTAGCGGGGGGCCGACCCTACGAGCAGTACTTC CASSAILAGGRPYEQYF